This T cell receptor (beta chain) was documented in a study of Ad26.COV2.S vaccination and SARS-CoV-2 variants. Study information: Intramuscular Ad26.COV2.S at 5x10^10 or 1x10^11 viral particles. Study outcomes and limitations: Vaccine and placebo recipients had similar non-spike TCR breadth.

Trimming cost V 5 bases and J 6 bases; bases outside gene matches: 3. Germline V CDR1 and CDR2: LGHNA, YSLEER. This CDR3 is built from 13 residues. This sample's treatment: 15 to 20 received Ad26.COV2.S at low or high dose, single or two shots; roughly 5 received placebo; per-sample allocation not given. Repertoires come from day 63 after the first vaccine or placebo injection. In Boston, an adult donor aged 18-55 years took part. The administered vaccine (an Ad26 vector) expressed Wuhan-strain SARS-CoV-2 spike. Details on this clone: Antigen unknown.

Profiling relied on immunoSEQ multiplex PCR, and the TCRdb table lists in-frame clones only, not all of them. The table records 450,000 to 550,000 clones, roughly 89% of them present only once. The genes are TRBV4-3 and TRBJ1-5; TRBD1 aligns across 8 bases. This material consisted of peripheral blood, taken in a trial of Ad26.COV2.S vaccine versus placebo. This sequence was found in a person between 18 and 60 years old who received the Ad26.COV2.S COVID-19 vaccine or a placebo. Here the CDR3 DNA reads TGCGCCAGCAGCTACAGGGGGGGTCAGCCCCAGCATTTT. Its protein product is CASSYRGGQPQHF.